A selection of T cell receptor beta chains follows, all from one sample in a study of immune heterogeneity within non-small cell lung tumors. Via MiXCR, TCRdb re-called the multiplex PCR reads, giving one row per CDR3 protein. The sample lists some 21,000 distinct CDR3 sequences, 25% to 30% seen once, with 4.4% in the top ten. The specimen was lung tumor tissue. Every receptor here comes from a man between 40 and 49 years old with non-small cell lung cancer. Both conserved end residues are part of each CDR3. Fields, in order: J gene, V gene, CDR3 protein.

>TRBJ2-7|TRBV11-2
CASSLAYEQYF
>TRBJ2-1|TRBV6-6
CASSYSGLAGVYNEQFF
>TRBJ1-3|TRBV19
CASERGGTGNTIYF
>TRBJ1-3|TRBV11-2
CASSERQGSSGNTIYF
>TRBJ2-7|TRBV5-5
CASSLGRNYEQYF
>TRBJ1-4|TRBV7-2
CASSLDEKLFF
>TRBJ1-2|TRBV4-2
CASSQGLAASYYGYTF
>TRBJ2-1|TRBV7-8
CASSLGRGSYSYNEQFF
>TRBJ1-2|TRBV6-4
CASRVSHQGANGYTF
>TRBJ2-1|TRBV6-1
CASRGGGMNNEQFF
>TRBJ1-1|TRBV6-1
CASTLLQGAPEAFF
>TRBJ2-3|TRBV7-2
CASRETGLTDTQYF
>TRBJ2-7|TRBV11-2
CASSSGQGYEQYF
>TRBJ1-1|TRBV20-1
CSARDQGNTEAFF
>TRBJ2-7|TRBV13
CARNPQAGGKEEQYF
>TRBJ2-7|TRBV7-2
CASSLFGGAYEQYF
>TRBJ1-1|TRBV7-2
CASSGGGPSTEAFF
>TRBJ2-6|TRBV19
CASSEPSGANVLTF
>TRBJ2-2|TRBV7-9
CASSLTGNTGELFF
>TRBJ2-1|TRBV14
CASSQTGGDEQFF
>TRBJ2-1|TRBV24-1
CATSDHLAEYSYNEQFF
>TRBJ2-7|TRBV20-1
CSAQDAQLPSYEQYF
>TRBJ2-3|TRBV20-1
CSASGAGTTGTDTQYF
>TRBJ1-3|TRBV5-4
CASSLGQGAAGNTIYF
>TRBJ1-4|TRBV6-5
CASSYGQATNEKLFF
>TRBJ2-7|TRBV4-3
CASSQEGTGHYEQYF
>TRBJ2-7|TRBV20-1
CSAAGVSYEQYF
>TRBJ2-3|TRBV2
CASSDRRVYAYF
>TRBJ2-1|TRBV20-1
CSAPNEGGRNEQLF
>TRBJ1-2|TRBV15
CATSRGRDYGYTF
>TRBJ1-2|TRBV15
CATSRDVGDGYTF
>TRBJ1-1|TRBV9
CASSPGGGSTEAFF
>TRBJ1-1|TRBV12-3/TRBV12-4
CASRGRAWNTEAFF
>TRBJ1-4|TRBV7-8
CASSSPVGLGEKLFF
>TRBJ2-1|TRBV25-1
CASSGDLLNRGYNEQFF
>TRBJ2-1|TRBV10-2
CASSDLAGWPVNEQFF
>TRBJ2-5|TRBV29-1
CSVGASGQETQYF
>TRBJ2-5|TRBV12-5
CASGPPDVPQETQYF
>TRBJ2-7|TRBV2
CASSEQGVRLEQYF
>TRBJ2-7|TRBV7-8
CASSSTRGRYEQYF
>TRBJ2-7|TRBV29-1
CSVEASYEQYF
>TRBJ1-5|TRBV30
CAWSRQLTNQPQHF
>TRBJ1-5|TRBV20-1
CSARAGQRTGPQHF
>TRBJ2-1|TRBV20-1
CSARDWWGGNEQFF
>TRBJ1-1|TRBV18
CASSTQGRTTEAFF
>TRBJ2-1|TRBV3-1
CASSQVGTGGYNEQLF
>TRBJ2-2|TRBV29-1
CSVEDPAGDWAGELFF
>TRBJ1-4|TRBV2
CASRADRGNEKLFF
>TRBJ1-5|TRBV4-1
CASSLTHGLDQPQHF
>TRBJ2-3|TRBV20-1
CSAAGGGGSTDTQYF
>TRBJ2-3|TRBV11-3
CASSLSGIRDTQYF
>TRBJ2-7|TRBV12-3/TRBV12-4
CASSKKPSYEQYF
>TRBJ1-5|TRBV20-1
CSARFAGPSEPQHF
>TRBJ2-5|TRBV27
CASKDLGGPQQTQYF
>TRBJ2-7|TRBV6-1
CASSEFGGSNEQYF